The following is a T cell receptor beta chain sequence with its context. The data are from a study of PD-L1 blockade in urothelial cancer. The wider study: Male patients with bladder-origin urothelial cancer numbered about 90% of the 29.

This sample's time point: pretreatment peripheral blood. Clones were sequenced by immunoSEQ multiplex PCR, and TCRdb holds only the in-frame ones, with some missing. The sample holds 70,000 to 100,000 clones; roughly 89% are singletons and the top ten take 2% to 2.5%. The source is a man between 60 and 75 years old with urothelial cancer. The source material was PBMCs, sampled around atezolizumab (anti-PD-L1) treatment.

The CDR3 DNA is TGTGCCAGCAGCGTCAGTCTCGGGGAGGGCTACGAGCAGTACTTC. This sequence encodes CASSVSLGEGYEQYF. This chain joins TRBV7-8 and TRBJ2-7; 7 positions match TRBD2. Per germline, CDR1 SGHVS and CDR2 FQNEAQ. This CDR3 comprises 15 residues. V shed 5 bases and J 3 bases; nucleotides not matched to a gene: 10.